This T cell receptor beta chain is from a study of cytomegalovirus exposure and HLA in healthy donors. Study as a whole: The roughly 130 validation repertoires used the same platform as the 550 to 750 first-cohort repertoires, a later analysis reported.

Repertoires were generated with immunoSEQ multiplex PCR, while TCRdb's copy carries only in-frame clones and drops some. The sample includes tens of thousands of clones, over 90% of them seen just once. Trimming took 3 bases from V and 6 from J, leaving 17 bases between them. The CDR3 has 15 residues. In germline, CDR1 is MDHEN, CDR2 SYDVKM. Of note for this clone: Its target is not known.

Study-level points and caveats: The study labeled around 160 TCR beta chains cytomegalovirus-associated. It was reported that the classifier diagnosed cytomegalovirus status with high specificity and sensitivity in both the original and validation cohorts.

J is TRBJ1-2 and V is TRBV28; D gene unclear. This sequence originates from a woman under 30 in good health and CMV-seronegative. The material sequenced was PBMCs. The CDR3 here is CASSFFMGLVDGYTF. The CDR3 DNA is TGTGCCAGCAGTTTCTTTATGGGCCTGGTGGATGGCTACACCTTC.